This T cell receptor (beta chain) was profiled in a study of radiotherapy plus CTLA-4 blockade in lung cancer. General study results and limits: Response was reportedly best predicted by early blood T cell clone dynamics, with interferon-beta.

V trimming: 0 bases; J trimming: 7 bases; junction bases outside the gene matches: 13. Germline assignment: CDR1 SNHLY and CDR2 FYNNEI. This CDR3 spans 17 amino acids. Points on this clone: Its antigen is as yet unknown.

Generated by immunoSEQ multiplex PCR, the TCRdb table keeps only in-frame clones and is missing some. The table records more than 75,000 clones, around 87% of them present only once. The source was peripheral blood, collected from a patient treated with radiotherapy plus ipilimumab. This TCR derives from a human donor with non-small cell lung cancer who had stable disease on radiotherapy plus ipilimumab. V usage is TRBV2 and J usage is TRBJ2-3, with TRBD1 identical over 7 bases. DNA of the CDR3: TGTGCCAGCAGTGAAGCGGTCTGGGTAGGGGGCATAAATACGCAGTATTTT. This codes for CASSEAVWVGGINTQYF.